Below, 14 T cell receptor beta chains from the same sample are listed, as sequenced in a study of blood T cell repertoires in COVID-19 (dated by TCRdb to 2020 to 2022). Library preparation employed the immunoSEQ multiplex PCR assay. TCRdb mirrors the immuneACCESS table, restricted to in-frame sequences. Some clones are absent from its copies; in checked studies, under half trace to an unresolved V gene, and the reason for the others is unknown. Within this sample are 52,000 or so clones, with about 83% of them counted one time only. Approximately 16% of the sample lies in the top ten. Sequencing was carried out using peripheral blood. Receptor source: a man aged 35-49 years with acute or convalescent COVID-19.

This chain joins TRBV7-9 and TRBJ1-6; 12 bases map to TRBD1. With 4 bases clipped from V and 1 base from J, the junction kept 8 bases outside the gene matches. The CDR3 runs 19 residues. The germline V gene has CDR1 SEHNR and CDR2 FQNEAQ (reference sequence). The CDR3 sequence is CASSYRRDRGRSYNSPLHF. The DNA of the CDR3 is TGTGCCAGCAGCTACCGCCGGGACAGGGGGCGTTCCTATAATTCACCCCTCCACTTT.

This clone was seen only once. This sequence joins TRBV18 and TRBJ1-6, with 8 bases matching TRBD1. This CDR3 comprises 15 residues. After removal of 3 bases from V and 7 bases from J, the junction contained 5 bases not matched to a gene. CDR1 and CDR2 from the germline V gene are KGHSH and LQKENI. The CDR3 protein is CASSPQGAKNSPLHF. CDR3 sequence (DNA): TGTGCCAGCTCACCCCAGGGGGCAAAGAATTCACCCCTCCACTTT.

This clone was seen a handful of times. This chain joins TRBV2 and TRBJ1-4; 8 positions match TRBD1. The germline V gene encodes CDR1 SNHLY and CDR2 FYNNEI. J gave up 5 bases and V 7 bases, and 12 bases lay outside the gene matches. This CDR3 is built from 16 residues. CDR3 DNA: TGTGCCAGCACCGAAGGTCGTAACAGGGGGAATGAAAAACTGTTTTTT. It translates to CASTEGRNRGNEKLFF.

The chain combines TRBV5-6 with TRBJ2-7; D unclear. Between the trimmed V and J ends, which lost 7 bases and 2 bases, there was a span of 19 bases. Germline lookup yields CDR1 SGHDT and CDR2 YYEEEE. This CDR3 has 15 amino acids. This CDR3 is CASQPEANLPYEQYF. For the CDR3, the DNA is TGTGCCAGCCAACCGGAAGCGAACCTCCCCTACGAGCAGTACTTC.

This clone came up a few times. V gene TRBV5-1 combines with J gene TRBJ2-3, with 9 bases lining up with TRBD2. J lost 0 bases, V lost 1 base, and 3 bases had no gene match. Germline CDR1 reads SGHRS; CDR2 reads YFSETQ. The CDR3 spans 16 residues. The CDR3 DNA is TGCGCCAGCAGCTTGAGCGGGGGGTCCAGCACAGATACGCAGTATTTT. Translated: CASSLSGGSSTDTQYF.

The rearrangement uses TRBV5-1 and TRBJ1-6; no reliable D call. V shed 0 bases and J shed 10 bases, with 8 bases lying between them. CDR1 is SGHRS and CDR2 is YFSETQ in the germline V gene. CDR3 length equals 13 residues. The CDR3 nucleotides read TGCGCCAGCAGCTTGGGCAGCGCATCACCCCTCCACTTT. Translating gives CASSLGSASPLHF.

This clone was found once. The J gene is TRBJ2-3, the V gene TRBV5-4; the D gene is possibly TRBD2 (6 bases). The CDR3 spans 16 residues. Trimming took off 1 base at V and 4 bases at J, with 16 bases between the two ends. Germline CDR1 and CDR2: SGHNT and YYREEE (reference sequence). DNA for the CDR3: TGTGCCAGCAGCTTGAGAGTCGCCGGGAGCTCAGATACGCAGTATTTT. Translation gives CASSLRVAGSSDTQYF.

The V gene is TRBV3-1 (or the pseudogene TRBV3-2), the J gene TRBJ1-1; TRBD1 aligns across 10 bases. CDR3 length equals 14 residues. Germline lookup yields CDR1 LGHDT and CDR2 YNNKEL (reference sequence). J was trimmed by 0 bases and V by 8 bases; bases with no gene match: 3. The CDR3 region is CASWDRGVNTEAFF. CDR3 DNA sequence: TGTGCCAGCTGGGACAGGGGAGTGAACACTGAAGCTTTCTTT.

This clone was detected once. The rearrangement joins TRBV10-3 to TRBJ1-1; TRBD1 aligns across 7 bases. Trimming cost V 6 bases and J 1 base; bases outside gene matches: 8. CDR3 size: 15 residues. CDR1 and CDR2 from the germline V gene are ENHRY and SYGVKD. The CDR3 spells CAIRDPGQPNTEAFF. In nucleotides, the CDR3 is TGTGCCATCAGGGACCCGGGACAGCCGAACACTGAAGCTTTCTTT.

CDR3 sequence reads: CASSSGLARELFF. CDR3 sequence (DNA): TGTGCCAGCAGTAGTGGACTAGCCCGGGAGCTGTTTTTT. The chain uses TRBV11-2 and TRBJ2-2; 8 nucleotides align to TRBD2. Germline CDR1 SGHAT, CDR2 FQNNGV. V lost 6 bases, J lost 9 bases, and 6 bases stayed unmatched. The CDR3 length is 13 residues. The full variable domain, rest sourced from reference TRBV11-2 and TRBJ2-2, is EAGVAQSPRYKIIEKRQSVAFWCNPISGHATLYWYQQILGQGPKLLIQFQNNGVVDDSQLPKDRFSAERLKGVDSTLKIQPAKLEDSAVYLCASSSGLARELFFGEGSRLTVL.

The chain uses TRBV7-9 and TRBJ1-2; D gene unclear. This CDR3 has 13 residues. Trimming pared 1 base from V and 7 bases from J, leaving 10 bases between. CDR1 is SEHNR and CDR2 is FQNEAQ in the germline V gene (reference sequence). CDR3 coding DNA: TGTGCCAGCAGCTTAGAATCGGGGAGTGGCTACACCTTC. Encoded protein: CASSLESGSGYTF.

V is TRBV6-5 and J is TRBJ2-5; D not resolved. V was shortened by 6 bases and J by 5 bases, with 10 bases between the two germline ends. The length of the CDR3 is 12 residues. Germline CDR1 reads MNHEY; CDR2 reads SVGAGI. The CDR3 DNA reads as TGTGCCAGCAGACAGTATGGGGAGACCCAGTACTTC. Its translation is CASRQYGETQYF.

CDR3: CASSSREAFF. DNA of the CDR3: TGTGCCAGCAGCTCCCGGGAAGCTTTCTTT. This chain joins TRBV7-9 and TRBJ1-1; D is uncertain. The CDR3 sequence is 10 residues long. Germline assignment: CDR1 SEHNR and CDR2 FQNEAQ (reference sequence). V was trimmed by 4 bases and J by 8 bases, leaving 5 bases between them.

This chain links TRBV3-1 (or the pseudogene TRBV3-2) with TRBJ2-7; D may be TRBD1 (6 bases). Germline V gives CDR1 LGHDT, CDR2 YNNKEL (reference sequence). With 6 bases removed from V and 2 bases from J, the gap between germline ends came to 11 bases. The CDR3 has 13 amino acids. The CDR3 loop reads CASSRQVPYEQYF. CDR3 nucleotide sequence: TGTGCCAGCAGTAGACAGGTCCCCTACGAGCAGTACTTC.